This T cell receptor (beta chain) came from a study of T cells in women clearing cervical HPV infection. General study results and limits: TRBV6-7 abundance was lower in cases than controls (approximately 0.1% versus 0.17%). T-cell numbers per sample were unknown and may explain richness differences.

Comments on this clone: As yet, its antigen is unknown. The CDR3 end lies 3 residues beyond the end of the read and is filled in from the germline J gene.

Assay used: immunoSEQ multiplex PCR; TCRdb lists only in-frame clones, some missing. Its clone listing holds tens of thousands of clones. The CDR3 is 13 amino acids. The V segment lost 6 bases and the J segment 7 bases; nucleotides outside the gene matches: 5. The germline V gene has CDR1 DFQATT and CDR2 SNEGSKA (reference sequence). Sequencing was done on a sample of blood buffy coat. V gene TRBV20-1 combines with J gene TRBJ2-3; 12 nucleotides agree with TRBD2. This receptor was identified in a woman between 18 and 70 years old with a cervical HPV16 infection that either progressed to CIN3+ or cleared (not recorded which). CDR3 bases read: TGCAGTGCGTCGGGACTAGCGGGTAATACG. As protein: CSASGLAGNT. The whole CDR3 sequence reads CSASGLAGNTQYF.